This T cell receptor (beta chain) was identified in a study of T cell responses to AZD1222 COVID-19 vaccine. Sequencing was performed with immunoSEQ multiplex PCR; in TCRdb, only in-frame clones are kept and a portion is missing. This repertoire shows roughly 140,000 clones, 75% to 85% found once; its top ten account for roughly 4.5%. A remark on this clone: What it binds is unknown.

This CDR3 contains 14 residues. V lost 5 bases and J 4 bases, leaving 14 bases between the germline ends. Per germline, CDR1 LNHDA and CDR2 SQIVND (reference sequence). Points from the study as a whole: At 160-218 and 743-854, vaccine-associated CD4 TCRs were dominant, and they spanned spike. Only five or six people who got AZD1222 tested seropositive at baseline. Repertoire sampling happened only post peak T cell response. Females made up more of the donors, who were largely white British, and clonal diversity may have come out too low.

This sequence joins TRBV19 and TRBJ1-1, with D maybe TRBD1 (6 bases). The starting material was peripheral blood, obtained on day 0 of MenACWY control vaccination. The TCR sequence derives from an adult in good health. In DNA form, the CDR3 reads TGTGCCAGTAGTTACGGGGGCTTGGGCACTGAAGCTTTCTTT. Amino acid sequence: CASSYGGLGTEAFF. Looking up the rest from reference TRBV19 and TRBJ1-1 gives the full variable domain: DGGITQSPKYLFRKEGQNVTLSCEQNLNHDAMYWYRQDPGQGLRLIYYSQIVNDFQKGDIAEGYSVSREKKESFPLTVTSAQKNPTAFYLCASSYGGLGTEAFFGQGTRLTVV.